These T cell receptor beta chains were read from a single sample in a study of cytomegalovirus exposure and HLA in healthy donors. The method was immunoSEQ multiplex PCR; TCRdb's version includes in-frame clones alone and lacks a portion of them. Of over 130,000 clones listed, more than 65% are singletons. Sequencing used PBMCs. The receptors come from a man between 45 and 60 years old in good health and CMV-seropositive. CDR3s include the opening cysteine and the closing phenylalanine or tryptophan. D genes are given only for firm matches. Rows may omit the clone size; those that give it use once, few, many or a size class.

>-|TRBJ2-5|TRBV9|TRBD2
TGTGCCAGCAGCCCCGAAGGGAGGGCCAGAGAGACCCAGTACTTC
CASSPEGRARETQYF
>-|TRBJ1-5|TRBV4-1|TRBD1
TGCGCCAGCAGCCAAGGACAGGGGGGCAATCAGCCCCAGCATTTT
CASSQGQGGNQPQHF
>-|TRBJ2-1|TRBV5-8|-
TGTGCCAGCAGATTGTTCCCGCAGAACAATGAGCAGTTCTTC
CASRLFPQNNEQFF
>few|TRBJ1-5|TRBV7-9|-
TGTGCCAGCAGCTTAGTATGGGGCTGGGGAAATAGCAATCAGCCCCAGCATTTT
CASSLVWGWGNSNQPQHF
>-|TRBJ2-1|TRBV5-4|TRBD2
TGTGCCAGCAGCTTGGGACTAGCGGCTTACAATGAGCAGTTCTTC
CASSLGLAAYNEQFF
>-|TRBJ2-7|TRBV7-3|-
TGTGCCAGCAGCCTGACCCGGGGGTCCTACGAGCAGTACTTC
CASSLTRGSYEQYF
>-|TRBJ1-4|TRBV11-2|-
TGTGCCAGCAGCCCATCGACCGAGCCGACGCCGGGTGAAAAACTGTTTTTT
CASSPSTEPTPGEKLFF
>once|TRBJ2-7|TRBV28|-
TGTGCCAGCAGGAGAGATGTCTACGAGCAGTACTTC
CASRRDVYEQYF
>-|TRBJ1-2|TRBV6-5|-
TGTGCCAGCAGTCCTGACAAAGACTATGGCTACACCTTC
CASSPDKDYGYTF
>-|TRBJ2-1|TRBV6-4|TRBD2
TGTGCCAGCAGCCGAGGGACTAGCGGGGTGAGCTCCTACAATGAGCAGTTCTTC
CASSRGTSGVSSYNEQFF
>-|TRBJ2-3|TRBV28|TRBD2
TGTGCCAGCAGTACCCCGGCTAGCGGAAGTACAGATACGCAGTATTTT
CASSTPASGSTDTQYF
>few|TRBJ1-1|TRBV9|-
TGTGCCAGCAGCGTCGGACTGAGTGAAGCTTTCTTT
CASSVGLSEAFF
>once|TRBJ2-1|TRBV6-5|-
TGTGCCAGCAGACTAGGACGGTACAATGAGCAGTTCTTC
CASRLGRYNEQFF
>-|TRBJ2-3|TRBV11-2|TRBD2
TGTGCCAGCAGCCGCCGGGGCGGGAGGGCCCCAGATACGCAGTATTTT
CASSRRGGRAPDTQYF
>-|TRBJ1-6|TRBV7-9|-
TGTACCAGCAGCTTGGACATTTTTAATTCACCCCTCCACTTT
CTSSLDIFNSPLHF
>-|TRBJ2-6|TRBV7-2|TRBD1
TGTGCCAGCAGGCCAGGGGGCGCTGGGGCCAACGTCCTGACTTTC
CASRPGGAGANVLTF
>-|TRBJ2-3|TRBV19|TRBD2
TGTGCCAGTAGTTCTGGGACTAGCGGAAGCACAGATACGCAGTATTTT
CASSSGTSGSTDTQYF
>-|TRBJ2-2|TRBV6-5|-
TGTGCCAGTCATCCCCCGGGGAACACCGGGGAGCTGTTTTTT
CASHPPGNTGELFF
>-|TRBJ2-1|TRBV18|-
TGTGCCAGCTCACCGACGGACAAAGACAATGAGCAGTTCTTC
CASSPTDKDNEQFF
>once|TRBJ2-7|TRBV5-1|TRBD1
TGCGCCAGCAGGGAGACAGGGGCATACGAGCAGTACTTC
CASRETGAYEQYF
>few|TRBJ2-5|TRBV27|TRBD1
TGTGCCAGCAGTTCAGGGGGCGCGGGTCAAGAGACCCAGTACTTC
CASSSGGAGQETQYF
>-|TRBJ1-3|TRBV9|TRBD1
TGTGCCAGCGGAACGACAGGGTCTGGAAACACCATATATTTT
CASGTTGSGNTIYF
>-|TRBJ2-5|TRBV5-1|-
TGCGCCAGCAGCTTGGTCCCAGGACAAGAGACCCAGTACTTC
CASSLVPGQETQYF
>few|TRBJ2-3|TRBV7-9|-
TGTGCCAGCAGCTTAGCGGTGCTACCGACAGATACGCAGTATTTT
CASSLAVLPTDTQYF
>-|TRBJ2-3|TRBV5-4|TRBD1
TGTGCCAGCAGCGCAGGGACAGGGGGCGCAGATACGCAGTATTTT
CASSAGTGGADTQYF
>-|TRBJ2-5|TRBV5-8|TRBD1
TGTGCCAGCAGCCCACGACAGGGGGCTGCCTGGGAGACCCAGTACTTC
CASSPRQGAAWETQYF
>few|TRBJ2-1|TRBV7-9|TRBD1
TGTGCCAGCCTCAGGGGGACCTACAATGAGCAGTTCTTC
CASLRGTYNEQFF
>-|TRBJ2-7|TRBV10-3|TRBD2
TGTGCCATCAGTGGGGCATCTAGCGGGAGTGGCGAGCAGTACTTC
CAISGASSGSGEQYF
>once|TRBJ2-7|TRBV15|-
TGTGCCACCAGCATAAACCGGGGGTCTCCCTACGAGCAGTACTTC
CATSINRGSPYEQYF
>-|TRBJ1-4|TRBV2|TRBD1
TGTGCCAGCAGTATGACAGGGCGTGAAAAACTGTTTTTT
CASSMTGREKLFF
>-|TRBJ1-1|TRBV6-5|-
TGTGCCAGCAGTTACGAGGCTCAGGGGAACACTGAAGCTTTCTTT
CASSYEAQGNTEAFF
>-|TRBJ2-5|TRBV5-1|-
TGCGCCAGCAGCTTGGACAGGGCTCAAGAGACCCAGTACTTC
CASSLDRAQETQYF
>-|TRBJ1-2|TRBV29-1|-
TGCAGCGTTGAAGGAAGATTGGGATCAGGGGACTATGGCTACACCTTC
CSVEGRLGSGDYGYTF
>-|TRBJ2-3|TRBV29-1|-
TGCAGCGTTGATCAGGGCACAGATACGCAGTATTTT
CSVDQGTDTQYF
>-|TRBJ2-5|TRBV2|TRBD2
TGTGCCAGCAGTGGGACTAGCGGGGTCCAAGAGACCCAGTACTTC
CASSGTSGVQETQYF
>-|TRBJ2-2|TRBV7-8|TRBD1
TGTGCCAGCCACGGACAGGGGAACACCGGGGAGCTGTTTTTT
CASHGQGNTGELFF
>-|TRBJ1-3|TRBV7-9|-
TGTTCCAGCAACCCGGACAGCTCTGGAAACACCATATATTTT
CSSNPDSSGNTIYF
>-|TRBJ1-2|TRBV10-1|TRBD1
TGCGCCAGCAGCCGGGACAGACTCGGCTACACCTTC
CASSRDRLGYTF
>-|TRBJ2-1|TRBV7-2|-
TGTGCCAGCAGCTTAAGAGGAGCCCTCTACAATGAGCAGTTCTTC
CASSLRGALYNEQFF
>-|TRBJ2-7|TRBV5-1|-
TGCGCCAGCAGCTTGCTGGGGGGGGCGAGCTACGAGCAGTACTTC
CASSLLGGASYEQYF
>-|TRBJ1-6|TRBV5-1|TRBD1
TGCGCCAGCAGACGCGACAGGGGCGCTTATAATTCACCCCTCCACTTT
CASRRDRGAYNSPLHF
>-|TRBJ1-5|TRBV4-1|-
TGCGCCAGCAGCCACGGGGAGAGCAATCAGCCCCAGCATTTT
CASSHGESNQPQHF
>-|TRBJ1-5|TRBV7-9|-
TGTGCCAGCAGCTTCGAACAGACCAATCAGCCCCAGCATTTT
CASSFEQTNQPQHF
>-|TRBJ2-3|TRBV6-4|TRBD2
TGTGCCAGCAGTTTAGCGGGAGAACATGAAGCGCAGTATTTT
CASSLAGEHEAQYF
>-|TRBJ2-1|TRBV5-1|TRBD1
TGCGCCAGCAGCCAGAGACAGGGTAACGATGAGCAGTTCTTC
CASSQRQGNDEQFF
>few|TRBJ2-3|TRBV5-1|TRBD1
TGCGCCAGCAGCTTCGGGACAGGGAGTGATACGCAGTATTTT
CASSFGTGSDTQYF
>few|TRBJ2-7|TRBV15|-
TGTGCCACCAGCAGAGACAGGGTTCCCTCCTACGAGCAGTACTTC
CATSRDRVPSYEQYF
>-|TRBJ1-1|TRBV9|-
TGTGCCAGCAGCCCGACCGGTTGGGGGGGGATGAACACTGAAGCTTTCTTT
CASSPTGWGGMNTEAFF
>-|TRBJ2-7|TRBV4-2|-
TGTGCCAGCAGCCAATCCCTAGCGATCCGCTCCTACGAGCAGTACTTC
CASSQSLAIRSYEQYF
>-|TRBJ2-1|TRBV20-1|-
TGCAGCACTTACAATGAGCAGTTCTTC
CSTYNEQFF
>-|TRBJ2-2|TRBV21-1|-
TGTGCCAGCAGCCCGAGGGTGGCCGGGGAGCTGTTTTTT
CASSPRVAGELFF
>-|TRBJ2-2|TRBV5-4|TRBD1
TGTGCCAGCAAAGAGGGACAGTGGACCGGGGAGCTGTTTTTT
CASKEGQWTGELFF
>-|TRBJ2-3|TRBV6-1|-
TGTGCCAGCAGTGAATTCCGGGGTACCACAGATACGCAGTATTTT
CASSEFRGTTDTQYF
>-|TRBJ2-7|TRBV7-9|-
TGTGCCAGCAGCTTAGTGGCGGAATCGTTCTACGAGCAGTACTTC
CASSLVAESFYEQYF
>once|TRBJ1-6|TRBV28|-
TGTGCCAGCAGACACCAGAATTCACCCCTCCACTTT
CASRHQNSPLHF